This T cell receptor (beta chain) was observed in a study of CD8 T cells in ankylosing spondylitis. Points from the study as a whole: The authors reported significant enrichment of disease-linked clones in matched ankylosing spondylitis synovial fluid. Characteristic of ankylosing spondylitis blood, it appeared, was a TCR beta motif comprising several highly homologous variants.

Trimming took 10 bases from V and 10 from J; bases not matched to a gene: 13. This CDR3 is built from 13 residues. Germline CDR1 and CDR2: SNHLY and FYNNEI. In regard to this clonotype: As yet, its antigen is unknown.

Construction of TCR beta libraries was performed using quantitative 5'-RACE with molecular barcodes. Each CDR3 protein gets one entry after TCRdb re-called the 5' RACE reads with MiXCR. The sample carries approximately 39,000 distinct CDR3 sequences, about 11% recorded once. The sample consisted of synovial fluid, either unsorted or a sorted T cell fraction (not recorded which). V is TRBV2 and J is TRBJ2-1; 7 nucleotides align to TRBD2. The receptor's source is a male donor with ankylosing spondylitis. The CDR3 protein is CATIGLVTTEQFF. CDR3 coding DNA: TGTGCCACCATAGGACTAGTAACCACCGAGCAGTTCTTC. The variable domain in full, completed from reference TRBV2 and TRBJ2-1, reads EPEVTQTPSHQVTQMGQEVILRCVPISNHLYFYWYRQILGQKVEFLVSFYNNEISEKSEIFDDQFSVERPDGSNFTLKIRSTKLEDSAMYFCATIGLVTTEQFFGPGTRLTVL.